Here is one T cell receptor beta chain with its context. V gave up 4 bases and J gave up 7 bases; unmatched junction bases: 14. CDR3 length: 15 amino acids. The V gene's germline CDR1 is SGHRS and CDR2 YFSETQ. These data are taken from a study of blood T cell repertoires in COVID-19. Study background: Samples representing acute and convalescent COVID-19 were sourced from the United States, Italy and Spain. T cells, B-cell-depleted T cells, or PBMCs supplied cDNA or gDNA.

Original processing notes: Amplification from reference gene primers served as the basis for estimated nucleated cell counts. Assay: immunoSEQ multiplex PCR; the TCRdb copy retains only in-frame clones and omits some. V, J and clone size were drawn from that table, and D and trimming were deduced from the DNA. The sample includes about 58,000 clones, about 84% of them seen just once. J is TRBJ2-7 and V is TRBV5-1; 7 bases match TRBD2. Input material: peripheral blood. This clonotype originated in a man aged 35-49 years with active COVID-19. The CDR3 protein is CASSPDWTSLDEQYF. The CDR3 bases are TGCGCCAGCAGCCCAGACTGGACTAGTTTGGATGAGCAGTACTTC.